This TCR beta chain stems from a study of blood T cells in healthy people across ages. Findings of the study overall: A greater number of naive CD4+ cells and higher diversity distinguished long-lived donors from aged donors. It was held that the diversity estimates obtained from one million T cells were underestimates.

Using a J-beta primer mix together with a sample-barcoded 5' primer, a second PCR was run for 7 to 11 cycles. TCRdb re-called the 5' RACE reads with MiXCR, one entry per CDR3 protein. The sample consists of approximately 360,000 distinct CDR3 sequences, approximately 52% of them appearing once. Comment on this clonotype: Its antigen is not known.

The source material was blood. The receptor comes from a man in his fifties or sixties in good health.

CDR3 region: CASRGDSRVTQYF. Here the CDR3 DNA reads TGTGCCAGCAGGGGGGACAGCCGGGTGACGCAGTATTTT. This chain uses TRBV2 with TRBJ2-3, with 7 positions matching TRBD1. This CDR3 comprises 13 residues. V trimming: 6 bases; J trimming: 9 bases; junction bases outside the gene matches: 9. Germline V gene data show CDR1 as SNHLY and CDR2 as FYNNEI.